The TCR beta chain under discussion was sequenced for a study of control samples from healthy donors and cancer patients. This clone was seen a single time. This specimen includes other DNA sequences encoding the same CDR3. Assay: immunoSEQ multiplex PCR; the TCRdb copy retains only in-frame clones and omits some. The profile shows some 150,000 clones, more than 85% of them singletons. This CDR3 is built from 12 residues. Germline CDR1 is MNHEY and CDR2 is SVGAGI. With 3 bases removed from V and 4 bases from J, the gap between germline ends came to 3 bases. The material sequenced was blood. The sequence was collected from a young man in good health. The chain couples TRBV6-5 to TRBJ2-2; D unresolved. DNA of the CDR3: TGTGCCAGCAGTTATCGCACCGGGGAGCTGTTTTTT. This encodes CASSYRTGELFF.